This T cell receptor beta chain was captured in a study of blood T cell repertoires in COVID-19. This table comes from immunoSEQ multiplex PCR, and its TCRdb copy is limited to in-frame clones, with some not included. Among hundreds of thousands of clones, around 81% were seen once, and the ten largest hold around 7%. A Seattle source enrolled patients during active infection and followed them longitudinally. The CDR3 has 16 amino acids. V trimming: 3 bases; J trimming: 2 bases; junction bases outside the gene matches: 8. The germline V gene has CDR1 LNHDA and CDR2 SQIVND (reference sequence). Input material: peripheral blood. This sequence originates from a woman aged 80 or over with COVID-19, enrolled during active disease. This chain connects TRBV19 to TRBJ1-1; 8 bases are a match to TRBD1. The CDR3 nucleotides read TGTGCCAGTAGTATGAGGAACAGGGGGGGAAACACTGAAGCTTTCTTT. Translation gives CASSMRNRGGNTEAFF.